These 20 T cell receptor beta chains were sequenced from one sample in a study of blood T cell repertoires in COVID-19. Sequenced by immunoSEQ multiplex PCR; TCRdb stores in-frame clones only, minus some. Seen here are 45,000 to 55,000 clones, more than 65% observed once, and the top ten hold about 9.1%. The sample consisted of peripheral blood. Receptors were obtained from a woman aged 70-85 years with acute or convalescent COVID-19.

This chain uses TRBV28 with TRBJ2-7, with D perhaps matching TRBD1 (8 bases). The CDR3 length is 13 residues. With 7 bases removed from V and 6 bases from J, the gap between germline ends came to 16 bases. Germline assignment: CDR1 MDHEN and CDR2 SYDVKM. This chain's CDR3 is CASITGGVGEQYF. The CDR3 DNA follows: TGTGCCAGCATCACAGGGGGGGTAGGCGAGCAGTACTTC. The full variable domain, its missing parts supplied by reference TRBV28 and TRBJ2-7, is DVKVTQSSRYLVKRTGEKVFLECVQDMDHENMFWYRQDPGLGLRLIYFSYDVKMKEKGDIPEGYSVSREKKERFSLILESASTNQTSMYLCASITGGVGEQYFGPGTRLTVT.

This clone was seen just once. The chain is built from TRBV2 and TRBJ1-1; D not certain. CDR1 is SNHLY and CDR2 is FYNNEI in the germline V gene. Trimming took 9 bases from V and 1 from J, leaving 12 bases between them. The CDR3 spans 13 residues. The CDR3 bases are TGTGCCAGAGCACTACACCGGAACACTGAAGCTTTCTTT. Amino acids: CARALHRNTEAFF.

This chain connects TRBV9 to TRBJ2-2; 8 bases fit TRBD2. The CDR3 contains 15 residues. Germline V gene data show CDR1 as SGDLS and CDR2 as YYNGEE. V lost 5 bases to trimming and J lost 2 bases; unmatched junction nucleotides: 5. This CDR3 reads CASSVTSGNTGELFF. CDR3 DNA sequence: TGTGCCAGCAGTGTAACTAGCGGAAACACCGGGGAGCTGTTTTTT.

The rearrangement uses TRBV28 and TRBJ1-5; 7 bases fit TRBD1. Trimming cost V 2 bases and J 5 bases; bases outside gene matches: 3. The germline V gene has CDR1 MDHEN and CDR2 SYDVKM. The length of the CDR3 is 14 residues. The CDR3 coding sequence is TGTGCCAGCAGTTTAGCAGGGGGTGATCAGCCCCAGCATTTT. Its protein is CASSLAGGDQPQHF.

The gene calls are TRBV18 and TRBJ1-3; D not resolved. V lost 4 bases, J lost 0 bases, and 10 bases lay in between. This CDR3 region has 15 residues. From germline, CDR1 is KGHSH and CDR2 LQKENI. The CDR3 sequence is CASSLTEGSGNTIYF. CDR3 nucleotides: TGTGCCAGCTCACTTACAGAAGGCTCTGGAAACACCATATATTTT.

V is TRBV28 and J is TRBJ2-7; the match to TRBD1 covers 7 bases. V shed 5 bases, J shed 3 bases, and the junction held 4 bases outside the gene matches. Germline CDR1 MDHEN, CDR2 SYDVKM. The CDR3 length is 13 residues. As DNA, the CDR3 is TGTGCCAGCAGTGCCCGGGACAGCTACGAGCAGTACTTC. Protein sequence: CASSARDSYEQYF.

V is TRBV6-5 and J is TRBJ2-3; TRBD2 is a possible D gene (6 bases). Trimming took off 6 bases at V and 4 bases at J, with 17 bases between the two ends. Germline V CDR1 and CDR2: MNHEY, SVGAGI. This CDR3 has 15 residues. CDR3 amino acids: CASSRDRLGSDTQYF. CDR3 DNA sequence: TGTGCCAGCAGCCGCGATAGACTAGGGTCAGATACGCAGTATTTT.

The rearrangement joins TRBV28 to TRBJ1-3; D gene ambiguous. The CDR3 is made up of 10 amino acids. V gave up 10 bases and J gave up 3 bases, with 4 bases separating them. Germline CDR1 is MDHEN and CDR2 is SYDVKM. The CDR3 DNA is TGTGCCACCAATGGAAACACCATATATTTT. Amino acid sequence: CATNGNTIYF.

The table lists this clone with a few counts. The gene calls are TRBV6-5 and TRBJ1-1; maybe TRBD1 (6 bases). CDR1 and CDR2 from the germline V gene are MNHEY and SVGAGI. This CDR3 has 13 residues. The ends were cut back, 6 bases at V and 1 base at J, with 9 bases in the middle. As DNA, the CDR3 is TGTGCCAGCAGGACGACAGGGAACACTGAAGCTTTCTTT. It translates to CASRTTGNTEAFF.

With regard to this clone: The junction and the germline gene differ at one end; a read error may be behind it. The chain recombines TRBV5-1 with TRBJ2-7; TRBD1 aligns across 7 bases. The CDR3 spans 14 residues. The germline CDR1 and CDR2 sequences are SGHRS and YFSETQ. In DNA, the CDR3 is TGCGTCAGCAGTTTGGATTACGACAGGGACGAGCAGTACTTC. Protein sequence: CVSSLDYDRDEQYF.

This sequence joins TRBV30 and TRBJ1-2; 11 positions match TRBD1. Germline CDR1 is GTSNPN and CDR2 is SVGIG (reference sequence). The J segment lost 6 bases and the V segment lost 2 bases, leaving 5 bases of the junction unmatched. The CDR3 has 14 residues. The CDR3 DNA is TGTGCCTGGAGTTCCGGGACAGGGGGAAATGGCTACACCTTC. It yields the protein CAWSSGTGGNGYTF.

This clone was observed a handful of times. The identical CDR3 is also encoded by other nucleotide sequences in the sample. The V and J genes are TRBV7-2 and TRBJ2-7; 9 bases map to TRBD1. The CDR3 extends over 14 amino acids. The junction had 2 bases not matched to a gene; V was cut back by 1 base and J by 4 bases. Germline V gene lookup returns CDR1 SGHTA and CDR2 FQGNSA. In DNA form, the CDR3 reads TGTGCCAGCAGCTTAGAGACAGGGGGGTACGAGCAGTACTTC. It translates to CASSLETGGYEQYF.

CDR3 nucleotides: TGTGCCTGGAGTACCCGGCGGGCAGTTGGGAATCAGCCCCAGCATTTT. It yields the protein CAWSTRRAVGNQPQHF. The chain is built from TRBV30 and TRBJ1-5; no definite D call. This CDR3 comprises 16 residues. Trimming shortened V by 2 bases and J by 4 bases, and 18 bases separated the two germline ends. The germline gives CDR1 GTSNPN, CDR2 SVGIG (reference sequence).

The genes are TRBV7-9 and TRBJ1-2, with D perhaps matching TRBD1 (5 bases). The CDR3 is 13 amino acids. The V gene lost 5 bases and the J gene lost 8 bases, with 15 bases spanning the gap. The germline CDR1 and CDR2 sequences are SEHNR and FQNEAQ (reference sequence). CDR3 DNA: TGTGCCAGCAGCCCGGCGGGGGGAGTAGGCTACACCTTC. This encodes CASSPAGGVGYTF.

This clone was seen a few times. The chain recombines TRBV7-2 with TRBJ1-1, with a weak D call TRBD1 (5 bases). Per germline, CDR1 SGHTA and CDR2 FQGNSA. The CDR3 is 13 amino acids. V lost 7 bases to trimming and J lost 4 bases, with 13 bases between them. DNA of the CDR3: TGTGCCAGCAAGGAGGGGATGCCCACTGAAGCTTTCTTT. Translated: CASKEGMPTEAFF.

The rearrangement joins TRBV29-1 to TRBJ2-1; TRBD1 aligns across 12 bases. The V segment lost 5 bases and the J segment 6 bases; nucleotides outside the gene matches: 2. This CDR3 has 13 residues. Germline CDR1 SQVTM, CDR2 ANQGSEA. CDR3 sequence reads: CSVPGQGANEQFF. CDR3 sequence (DNA): TGCAGCGTTCCGGGACAGGGGGCCAATGAGCAGTTCTTC.

This clone was detected once. The chain uses TRBV2 and TRBJ1-2; 7 bases are shared with TRBD1. Looked up from germline, CDR1 is SNHLY and CDR2 is FYNNEI. Losses at the gene ends were 6 bases for V and 3 bases for J; bases not matched to a gene: 7. This CDR3 contains 14 residues. DNA for the CDR3: TGTGCCAGCAGACCCAGACAGGGAGACTATGGCTACACCTTC. Encoded protein: CASRPRQGDYGYTF.

This chain connects TRBV5-1 to TRBJ2-5; tentatively, D is TRBD1 (5 bases). V gave up 5 bases and J gave up 2 bases, with 13 bases separating them. CDR1 is SGHRS, CDR2 YFSETQ, per germline. The CDR3 contains 14 residues. Written as DNA, the CDR3 is TGCGCCAGCAGGCCTGCGACAGCTCAAGAGACCCAGTACTTC. Its protein is CASRPATAQETQYF.

V is TRBV5-1 and J is TRBJ2-3; tentatively, D is TRBD2 (6 bases). CDR3 size: 15 residues. V lost 2 bases and J lost 4, with 14 bases in between. Germline values: CDR1 SGHRS, CDR2 YFSETQ. CDR3 sequence reads: CASSFSSPGADTQYF. The CDR3 DNA reads TGCGCCAGCAGCTTCAGTTCGCCGGGGGCAGATACGCAGTATTTT.

The chain carries TRBV27 and TRBJ1-1; D gene uncertain. Trimming took 6 bases from V and 6 from J, leaving 17 bases between them. The CDR3 length is 14 residues. Germline CDR1 reads MNHEY; CDR2 reads SMNVEV (reference sequence). CDR3: CASRMRAPGAEAFF. The CDR3 DNA follows: TGTGCCAGCAGGATGCGGGCCCCGGGCGCTGAAGCTTTCTTT.